This TCR beta chain was recorded in a study of shared clonotypes between healthy human individuals. There were only Caucasian adults among the donors, and all lived in Nashville, Tennessee. For this clone: At one end, the junction sequence differs from germline, possibly due to a read error.

Clones were read by immunoSEQ multiplex PCR, and TCRdb kept only the in-frame ones, dropping some. Of hundreds of thousands of clones in the sample, about 74% are singletons; the top ten hold over 1.5%. CDR3 size: 14 residues. Looked up from germline, CDR1 is MNHEY and CDR2 is SMNVEV (reference sequence). This chain links TRBV27 with TRBJ2-1; perhaps TRBD1 as D (5 bases). Sequenced material: memory CD4+ T cells sorted from blood. Subset in this sample: CD45RA-negative fraction. The TCR was taken from a young woman in good health. CDR3 sequence reads: CASSLGQWGNQQFF. DNA for the CDR3: TGTGCCAGCAGCTTAGGCCAGTGGGGCAATCAGCAGTTCTTC.